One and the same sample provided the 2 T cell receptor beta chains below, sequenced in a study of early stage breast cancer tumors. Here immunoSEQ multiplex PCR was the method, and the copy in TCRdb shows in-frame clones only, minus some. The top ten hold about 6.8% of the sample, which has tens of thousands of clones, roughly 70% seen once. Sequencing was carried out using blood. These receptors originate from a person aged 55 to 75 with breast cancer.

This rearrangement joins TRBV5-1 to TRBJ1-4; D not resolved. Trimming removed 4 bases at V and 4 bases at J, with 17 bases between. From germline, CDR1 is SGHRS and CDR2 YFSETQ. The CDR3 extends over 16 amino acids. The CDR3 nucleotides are TGCGCCAGCAGCCCAAGTTCAGCGACCTTTAATGAAAAACTGTTTTTT. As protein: CASSPSSATFNEKLFF.

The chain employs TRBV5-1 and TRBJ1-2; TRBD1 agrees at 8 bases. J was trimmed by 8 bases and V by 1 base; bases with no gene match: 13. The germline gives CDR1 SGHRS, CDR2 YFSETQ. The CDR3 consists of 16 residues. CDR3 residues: CASSLSPGTGSKGYTF. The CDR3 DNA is TGCGCCAGCAGCTTGTCTCCCGGGACAGGTTCGAAGGGCTACACCTTC.